What follows is one T cell receptor (beta chain) and its context. The antigen this receptor binds is unknown. Base-call qualities are not available, and no considerably larger clone is one nucleotide away. Libraries were constructed by the immunoSEQ multiplex PCR assay. A mixture of 60 forward primers for TCR Vbeta segments and 13 reverse primers for TCR Jbeta segments was used in the multiplex PCR. A multiplex PCR assay on genomic DNA amplified the CDR3 region of rearranged TCR beta genes. The amplified TCR beta libraries were sequenced on the Illumina HiSeq System as 87-base-pair reads. For the original study's pipeline: Across the 670 or so repertoires, a later analysis counted 80 million or so unique TCR beta chains, some 11 million of which were shared by at least two donors. Raw reads were error-corrected and collapsed into unique sequences by a nearest-neighbor algorithm in which closely related sequences were merged to remove PCR and sequencing errors. CDR3 sequences were aligned to IMGT reference sequences to assign V, D and J gene segments. For a sequence to be retained, a match of at least six nucleotides to both a V gene segment and a J gene segment was required. Rearrangements were called productive when the CDR3 lacked stop codons and stayed in frame with V and J; all others were non-productive. Following IMGT convention, CDR3 was defined as the stretch from the second conserved V-encoded cysteine to the conserved J-encoded phenylalanine. The earlier analysis of about 610 of the donors excluded sequences that lacked an unambiguous match to a single V gene segment. In an earlier analysis of several hundred of the donors, a V segment was called functional when productive rearrangements were above 56.7%, and segregating when the standard deviation between donors exceeded 5%. A statistical classification framework was built to diagnose cytomegalovirus status from the catalog of TCR beta chain sequences. V and J gene assignment, in a later analysis, came from comparing TCR nucleotide sequences with IMGT/GENE-DB human TR gene sequences. In a later analysis, CDR3 sequences and most-parsimonious VDJ recombination scenarios were assigned using the TCRdist pipeline. A later analysis defined each TCR beta chain by its CDR3 amino acid sequence plus V-gene family, and excluded reads lacking a unique V-gene family. As a way to deal with suspected cross-contamination and a sequencing artifact, a later analysis dropped roughly 620 nucleotide sequences that were highly shared and had low generation probability. In a later analysis, a clonal expansion index was calculated for each public chain from normalized within-repertoire ranks of inferred template counts. In a later analysis, generation probabilities were computed with a VDJ recombination model fitted to out-of-frame rearrangements, and the resulting probabilities were checked against IGoR. Hypergeometric tests were used in a later analysis to score TCR-TCR, TCR-HLA and TCR-CMV co-occurrence, with a repertoire-size bias correction applied to the TCR pairs. To estimate false discovery rates, a later analysis permuted the HLA or CMV assignments 20 times. In a later analysis, co-occurring TCRs were grouped using DBSCAN, with TCRdist sequence similarity added in when clustering inside HLA-allele-positive subsets. Repertoires with fewer than 30,000 or more than 120,000 public chains were left out of co-occurrence clustering, as were a handful of repertoires with anomalous nucleotide sharing. Imported from immuneACCESS, the table was reduced by TCRdb to in-frame sequences with V and J called. These copies leave out some clones; in studies compared against another copy, an unresolved V gene accounts for under half, and the cause of the remainder is not known. V and J calls and clone size come straight from that table; D and trimming were deduced from the DNA. This sample is represented by around 200,000 clones; around 80% of them were singletons. Less than 3% of the sample is in the top ten clones.

The data belong to a study of cytomegalovirus exposure and HLA in healthy donors (dated by TCRdb to 2016 to 2017). As for the study more broadly: An earlier analysis of roughly 610 of the donors reported 276 Gb of sequence data and 117 million unique TCR beta sequences obtained from approximately 180 million T cells. Approximately 300 gigabases of sequencing data and around 80 million unique TCR sequences made up an early release that covered 640 HLA-typed donors. The genetic ancestry cluster associated with self-reported Caucasian donors included around four fifths of the 398 genotyped donors. The study aimed to test whether signatures of past pathogen exposure could be identified by cataloging public T cell receptors. Using immunosequencing, the study profiled T cell repertoires from fewer than 850 subjects and related those repertoires to cytomegalovirus serostatus. Besides the first cohort of 550 to 750 subjects, a separate validation cohort made up of 90 to 150 different subjects was used. To predict cytomegalovirus infection status, the study combined high-throughput TCR immunosequencing, statistical association of individual TCRs with disease status, and machine learning. In a later analysis, previously published TCR beta repertoires from about 640 donors were re-analyzed and high-resolution HLA genotyping was added so that TCR occurrence patterns could be studied. Rather than drawing on any new phenotypic data, the later analysis identified candidate immune exposures from TCR beta sequences and the way those sequences occurred across donors. To decide whether each TCR beta V gene segment behaved as functional or pseudogenic, an earlier analysis of some 570 of the donors relied on high-throughput TCR beta sequencing. Donor age, sex, ethnicity and CMV serostatus were compiled alongside the repertoire data. Genome-wide SNP genotypes for about 65% of the 666 donors were used in a later genetic analysis, which treated that subset as a discovery cohort. Every discovery cohort repertoire had been produced on one sequencing platform. Class I and class II HLA loci were covered by the typing at four-digit resolution. Typing coverage varied by locus: about 629-640 donors for A, B, C, DRB1 and DQB1; approximately 500 for DQA1; nearly 610 for DPA1; around 490 for DPB1. Roughly 5 DR-DQ haplotypes were treated as single units for association and clustering because of strong linkage in the cohort. Among almost 400 genotyped donors of the cohort, an average of approximately 240,000 unique TCR beta nucleotide sequences were sequenced per donor, about a sixth of them non-productive. The study at large found these results: The presence/absence analyses assumed that sequencing depth was roughly uniform across donors, and that assumption may not be true. In a later analysis, most CMV-associated TCR beta chains were found to appear HLA-restricted, with HLA associations seemingly driven largely by CMV exposure. In a later analysis, some 17,000 TCR beta sequences were associated with specific HLA alleles at a false discovery rate of 0.05. Some IMGT-functional V segments, including TRBV6-2 and TRBV6-3, could not be told apart with the 87-base-pair reads, so those segments were excluded. In a later analysis, the rate of TCR association differed among HLA loci, with DRB1 alleles having the most associated TCRs and HLA-C alleles having the fewest. Three of the identified cytomegalovirus-associated TCR beta chains were confirmed in vitro to be specific for cytomegalovirus antigens. The study gave a list of under 200 TCR beta chains associated with cytomegalovirus. In a later analysis, HLA-associated TCR beta chains were found to be more clonally expanded and to have lower generation probabilities than equally common non-associated chains. When HLA alleles, especially DR and DQ, strongly co-occurred, attributing TCR associations to individual alleles was difficult. In an earlier analysis of around 500 of the donors, most TCR beta V segments appeared in productive rearrangements about 90% or about 30% of the time, broadly matching IMGT annotations. Linkage disequilibrium might explain the correlated functional status among segregating V segments, but an unknown experimental factor could not be ruled out. The authors suggested that the approach could potentially be generalized to other disease states and immunological phenotypes. Only TCR beta chains were sequenced in this cohort, and the absence of alpha or paired-chain data limited detectable features. The classifier was reported to diagnose cytomegalovirus status with high specificity and sensitivity in both the original cohort and the validation cohort. The sequencing pipeline was judged likely to have produced a cluster of highly shared sequence variants as a technical artifact. Because HLA typing was unavailable for some donors at each locus, only the typed subset was used in association tests. Several of the top co-occurrence clusters appeared to be linked to parvovirus B19, influenza, CMV and Epstein-Barr virus, according to a later analysis. Compared with the approximately 700-donor mean, donors in an Asian-associated ancestry cluster had fewer N-insertions in productive TCRs, according to a later genetic analysis. Across donors, most TCR sequences were observed very rarely, whereas some public TCRs were present in many individuals. A further reported finding was that TCR beta sequences accurately predicted the HLA-A and HLA-B alleles for most subjects in the first cohort. Immune exposure information for the cohort was limited to CMV serostatus. About 15 rarely observed V segments, including chromosome 9 orphons, were excluded from the earlier analysis of 550 to 700 of the donors because counts were too low. A later genetic analysis associated a missense DCLRE1C variant with V-gene and J-gene trimming of TCR beta chains, and an independent cohort replicated the association.

The cohort consisted of approximately 690 healthy bone marrow donors. At the time of sampling, all cohort members were nominally healthy, though unrecorded immune exposures were likely present. The donor tested CMV seropositive, placing the donor among the 289 seropositive members of the cohort. A peripheral blood sample was provided by each donor, and peripheral blood mononuclear cells were used for TCR beta sequencing. Genomic DNA extraction from the blood cell samples was performed with the Qiagen DNeasy Blood Extraction Kit. V was cut back by 1 base and J by 4 bases, leaving a gap of 16 bases between them. The germline V gene yields KGHSH for CDR1 and LQKENI for CDR2. The CDR3 measures 16 amino acids from cysteine to phenylalanine. The DNA shown is the 48-base CDR3, in frame from base 1.

Sequenced sample: PBMCs. This receptor was obtained from a woman in her sixties in good health and CMV-seropositive. The V and J segments used are TRBV18 and TRBJ1-1; there is no confident call for the D gene. DNA sequence: TGTGCCAGCTCACCACGGCTTAACAGAGATACCACTGAAGCTTTCTTT. The encoded protein is CASSPRLNRDTTEAFF.